The 21 T cell receptor beta chains presented below share a single source sample, sequenced in a study of beta chain features in type 1 diabetes. The sequenced template was cDNA made from the entire isolated RNA. Profiled with immunoSEQ multiplex PCR; TCRdb holds only in-frame clones, not every one. Of some 10,000 clones listed, 75% to 85% are singletons. The sequencing sample was made of Tregs from blood. These receptors all come from a woman younger than 35 in good health.

The chain joins TRBV30 to TRBJ1-5; 11 nucleotides align to TRBD1. CDR1 and CDR2 from the germline V gene are GTSNPN and SVGIG (reference sequence). The V segment lost 3 bases and the J segment 4 bases; nucleotides outside the gene matches: 8. The CDR3 contains 16 residues. For the CDR3, the DNA is TGTGCCTGGAGCGGGACAGGGGGATTTAGAAATCAGCCCCAGCATTTT. The encoded protein is CAWSGTGGFRNQPQHF.

The chain joins TRBV11-1 to TRBJ2-5; D is possibly TRBD2 (6 bases). Germline-derived CDR1 and CDR2 are SGHAT and FQDESV (reference sequence). V was pared by 1 base and J by 2 bases, with 14 bases between. The CDR3 loop spans 16 amino acids. Written as DNA, the CDR3 is TGTGCCAGCAGCTTAGTCTCGGGGGAACGGCAAGAGACCCAGTACTTC. It translates to CASSLVSGERQETQYF.

V is TRBV7-9 and J is TRBJ1-1; D gene uncertain. Trimming removed 1 base at V and 0 bases at J, with 9 bases between. Germline V gene sequence: CDR1 SEHNR, CDR2 FQNEAQ (reference sequence). The CDR3 loop spans 15 amino acids. The CDR3 loop reads CASSLVAGMNTEAFF. The DNA for the CDR3 is TGTGCCAGCAGCTTAGTCGCAGGTATGAACACTGAAGCTTTCTTT.

This clone was seen only once. The chain employs TRBV12-5 and TRBJ2-1; D not resolved. The CDR3 spans 11 residues. V lost 6 bases, J lost 8 bases, and 8 bases lay in between. Germline V CDR1 and CDR2: LGHNT, FRNRAP. The CDR3: CASGRRDEQFF. CDR3 nucleotide sequence: TGTGCTAGTGGGAGGCGAGATGAGCAGTTCTTC.

V is TRBV2 and J is TRBJ1-1; 8 bases match TRBD1. The CDR3 has 14 amino acids. J was trimmed by 2 bases and V by 6 bases; bases with no gene match: 5. From germline, CDR1 is SNHLY and CDR2 FYNNEI. The CDR3 sequence: CASRGGQGNTEAFF. In DNA, the CDR3 is TGTGCCAGCAGGGGAGGACAGGGAAACACTGAAGCTTTCTTT.

The CDR3 nucleotides are TGTGCCAGCAGCTTGGCCGTGACTAGCGGGAGTAGCGAGCAGTACTTC. It translates to CASSLAVTSGSSEQYF. This sequence joins TRBV7-9 and TRBJ2-7; 12 bases line up with TRBD2. The CDR3 is 16 residues long. The V and J ends lost 3 bases and 6 bases, in that order; junction bases with no gene match: 9. Germline loops: CDR1 SEHNR, CDR2 FQNEAQ (reference sequence).

The rearrangement joins TRBV10-3 to TRBJ2-1; D is ambiguous. CDR1 and CDR2 (germline): ENHRY, SYGVKD. V was pared by 6 bases and J by 5 bases, with 11 bases between. The CDR3 has 13 residues. The CDR3 nucleotides read TGTGCCATCAGCGCGGTGGCAGACAATGAGCAGTTCTTC. Its protein product is CAISAVADNEQFF.

The sample holds one count of this clone. This rearrangement joins TRBV30 to TRBJ1-1, with unresolved D. The ends were cut back, 2 bases at V and 1 base at J, with 14 bases in the middle. Per the germline V gene, CDR1 is GTSNPN and CDR2 is SVGIG (reference sequence). This CDR3 has 15 amino acids. CDR3 DNA sequence: TGTGCCTGGAGTCGAACGGGGAGAGCGAACACTGAAGCTTTCTTT. Translation: CAWSRTGRANTEAFF. The full variable domain, with the rest looked up from reference TRBV30 and TRBJ1-1, is SQTIHQWPATLVQPVGSPLSLECTVEGTSNPNLYWYRQAAGRGLQLLFYSVGIGQISSEVPQNLSASRPQDRQFILSSKKLLLSDSGFYLCAWSRTGRANTEAFFGQGTRLTVV.

CDR3 loop: CASSPLGGPYEQYF. The CDR3 DNA follows: TGTGCCAGCAGCCCCCTCGGGGGACCCTACGAGCAGTACTTC. The chain combines TRBV7-9 with TRBJ2-7, with D perhaps TRBD2 (6 bases). CDR1 is SEHNR and CDR2 is FQNEAQ in the germline V gene (reference sequence). With 5 bases removed from V and 2 bases from J, the gap between germline ends came to 13 bases. The CDR3 loop spans 14 amino acids.

The gene calls are TRBV19 and TRBJ1-2, with TRBD1 as a possible D gene (5 bases). This CDR3 has 15 amino acids. CDR1 LNHDA and CDR2 SQIVND come from the germline V gene (reference sequence). Trimming shortened V by 5 bases and J by 4 bases, and 17 bases separated the two germline ends. The CDR3 DNA reads as TGTGCCAGTAGTCCTCTCGACAGAATCATCTATGGCTACACCTTC. Residues: CASSPLDRIIYGYTF.

This clone was detected only a few times. The chain couples TRBV7-9 to TRBJ2-2; D not certain. V lost 1 base to trimming and J lost 1 base, with 4 bases between them. Germline V gene lookup returns CDR1 SEHNR and CDR2 FQNEAQ (reference sequence). This CDR3 has 14 amino acids. The CDR3: CASSLDGNTGELFF. CDR3 nucleotides: TGTGCCAGCAGCTTAGACGGGAACACCGGGGAGCTGTTTTTT.

The chain links TRBV30 to TRBJ2-1, with 9 bases identical to TRBD2. This CDR3 comprises 16 residues. Unmatched junction bases numbered 11, after V lost 4 bases and J lost 4 bases. Germline lookup yields CDR1 GTSNPN and CDR2 SVGIG (reference sequence). The CDR3 protein is CAWNERGATIYNEQFF. CDR3 DNA: TGTGCCTGGAATGAGCGGGGGGCTACTATATACAATGAGCAGTTCTTC.

This chain uses TRBV4-1 with TRBJ2-1, with 13 bases fitting TRBD2. Unmatched junction bases numbered 8, after V lost 0 bases and J lost 3 bases. CDR3 length: 19 amino acids. Germline V gene lookup returns CDR1 MGHRA and CDR2 YSYEKL. The CDR3 region has the DNA TGCGCCAGCAGCCAAGATGCCGGGACTAGCGGGAACCGCTACAATGAGCAGTTCTTC. Translation: CASSQDAGTSGNRYNEQFF.

The chain has TRBV2 and TRBJ2-5; 9 bases line up with TRBD1. The CDR3 loop spans 15 amino acids. Germline V gene data show CDR1 as SNHLY and CDR2 as FYNNEI. The V and J ends lost 4 bases and 2 bases, in that order; junction bases with no gene match: 5. This chain's CDR3 is CASSVGTGKQETQYF. The CDR3 DNA sequence: TGTGCCAGCAGTGTTGGGACAGGGAAACAAGAGACCCAGTACTTC.

This chain connects TRBV2 to TRBJ1-5; 12 nucleotides agree with TRBD1. The CDR3 contains 14 residues. Germline CDR1 reads SNHLY; CDR2 reads FYNNEI. V trimming: 4 bases; J trimming: 6 bases; junction bases outside the gene matches: 1. Here the CDR3 reads CASSGGQGAQPQHF. The DNA for the CDR3 is TGTGCCAGCAGTGGGGGACAGGGGGCTCAGCCCCAGCATTTT.

This clone was observed a single time. The rearrangement uses TRBV30 and TRBJ2-1, with a weak D call TRBD2 (5 bases). Germline CDR1 and CDR2: GTSNPN and SVGIG (reference sequence). The CDR3 is made up of 13 amino acids. Deletions cut 3 bases from V and 7 bases from J, with 13 bases between. The CDR3 coding sequence is TGTGCCTGGAGGAGGGATAGAGGGAATGAGCAGTTCTTC. Residues: CAWRRDRGNEQFF.

The chain joins TRBV6-5 to TRBJ2-1, with TRBD1 as a possible D gene (6 bases). CDR3 length: 13 amino acids. Germline CDR1 MNHEY, CDR2 SVGAGI. V lost 5 bases and J lost 9, with 14 bases in between. CDR3 protein: CASSPGTWAEQFF. The CDR3 DNA reads as TGTGCCAGCAGTCCAGGGACATGGGCTGAGCAGTTCTTC.

V and J are TRBV19 and TRBJ1-5; a possible D gene is TRBD1 (6 bases). V shed 6 bases and J shed 3 bases, with 18 bases lying between them. The V gene's germline CDR1 is LNHDA and CDR2 SQIVND (reference sequence). CDR3 length equals 16 residues. Here the CDR3 reads CASSALTGIDNQPQHF. CDR3 coding DNA: TGTGCCAGTAGCGCCCTTACAGGGATCGACAATCAGCCCCAGCATTTT.

J is TRBJ2-3 and V is TRBV5-1, with D hard to call. V shed 5 bases and J shed 3 bases, with 10 bases lying between them. CDR3 length: 13 amino acids. Per germline, CDR1 SGHRS and CDR2 YFSETQ. The CDR3 is CASSPLSTDTQYF. CDR3 coding DNA: TGCGCCAGCAGTCCCTTGTCGACAGATACGCAGTATTTT.

As concerns this clone: No conserved phenylalanine or tryptophan is present at the end of the CDR3, so a read error is the likely explanation. V is TRBV15 and J is TRBJ1-5; D perhaps matches TRBD1 (5 bases). The CDR3 is 16 residues long. V lost 6 bases and J 0 bases, leaving 15 bases between the germline ends. Per germline, CDR1 LNHNV and CDR2 YYDKDF (reference sequence). CDR3 DNA sequence: TGTGCCACCAGGGGGCAGTACCAAGGTAGCAATCAGCCCCAGCATCTT. It yields the protein CATRGQYQGSNQPQHL.

This clone was seen a few times. This chain links TRBV10-3 with TRBJ2-5; D might be TRBD2 (5 bases). Deletions cut 2 bases from V and 2 bases from J, with 21 bases between. The CDR3 extends over 18 amino acids. CDR1 is ENHRY, CDR2 SYGVKD, per germline. CDR3: CAISETNGELMGQETQYF. CDR3 sequence (DNA): TGTGCCATCAGTGAGACGAACGGGGAACTGATGGGGCAAGAGACCCAGTACTTC.